The source of this T cell receptor beta chain is a study of cytomegalovirus exposure and HLA in healthy donors. Primers: 60 Vbeta forward and 13 Jbeta reverse. Measured with immunoSEQ multiplex PCR; TCRdb has only the in-frame clones, and not every one. This table holds around 160,000 clones, 60% to 85% found once. This CDR3 has 15 residues. Trimming left V 4 bases short and J 3 bases short, with 15 bases between. The germline CDR1 and CDR2 sequences are MNHEY and SVGAGI. The sequenced material came from PBMCs. The chain uses TRBV6-5 and TRBJ1-2; D is perhaps TRBD1 (6 bases). The TCR was taken from a woman aged 40 to 50 in good health and CMV-seropositive. CDR3 sequence reads: CASSLQGLGDYGYTF. The DNA of the CDR3 is TGTGCCAGCAGTTTACAGGGTCTTGGCGACTATGGCTACACCTTC.